This T cell receptor beta chain was found in a study of cytomegalovirus exposure and HLA in healthy donors. It was with 60 Vbeta and 13 Jbeta primers that the PCR ran. Libraries were prepared by immunoSEQ multiplex PCR; TCRdb keeps only in-frame clonotypes and omits some of them. This table holds roughly 100,000 clones, approximately 69% found once. General study findings and limits: A few CMV-associated chains proved CMV antigen-specific in vitro. Reportedly, cytomegalovirus status was diagnosed with high sensitivity and specificity. No immune exposure information besides CMV serostatus was available.

About this clone itself: As yet, its antigen is unknown.

V lost 3 bases to trimming and J lost 6 bases; unmatched junction nucleotides: 13. Looked up from germline, CDR1 is SGHTS and CDR2 is YDEGEE. The CDR3 length is 16 residues. The source is a woman aged 50 to 60 in good health and CMV-seropositive. The V gene is TRBV5-8, the J gene TRBJ1-2, with 8 bases matching TRBD1. Sequenced input: PBMCs. CDR3 in amino acids: CASSWEAGTGAHGYTF. CDR3 bases: TGTGCCAGCAGCTGGGAGGCCGGGACAGGCGCACATGGCTACACCTTC. Combining the CDR3 with reference TRBV5-8 and TRBJ1-2 gives the whole variable domain EAGVTQSPTHLIKTRGQQATLRCSPISGHTSVYWYQQALGLGLQFLLWYDEGEERNRGNFPPRFSGRQFPNYSSELNVNALELEDSALYLCASSWEAGTGAHGYTFGSGTRLTVV.